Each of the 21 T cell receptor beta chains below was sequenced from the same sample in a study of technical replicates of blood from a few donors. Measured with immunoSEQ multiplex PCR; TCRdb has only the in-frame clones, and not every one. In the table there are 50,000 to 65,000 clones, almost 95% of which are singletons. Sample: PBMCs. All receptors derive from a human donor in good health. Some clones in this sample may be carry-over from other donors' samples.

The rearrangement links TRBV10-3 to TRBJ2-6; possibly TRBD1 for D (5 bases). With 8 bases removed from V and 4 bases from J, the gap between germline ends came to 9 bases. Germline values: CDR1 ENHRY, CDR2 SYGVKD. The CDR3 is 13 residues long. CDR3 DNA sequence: TGTGCCATCCAGGGTACAGGGGCCAACGTCCTGACTTTC. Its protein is CAIQGTGANVLTF.

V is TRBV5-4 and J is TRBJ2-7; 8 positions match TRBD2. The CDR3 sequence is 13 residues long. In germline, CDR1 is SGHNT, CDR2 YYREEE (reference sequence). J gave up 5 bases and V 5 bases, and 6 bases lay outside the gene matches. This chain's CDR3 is CASSRGGPDEQYF. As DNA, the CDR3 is TGTGCCAGCAGTCGGGGGGGGCCCGACGAGCAGTACTTC.

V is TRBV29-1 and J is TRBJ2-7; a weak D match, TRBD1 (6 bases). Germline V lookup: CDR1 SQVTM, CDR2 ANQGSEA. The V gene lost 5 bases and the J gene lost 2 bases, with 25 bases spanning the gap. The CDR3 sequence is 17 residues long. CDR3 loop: CSVTIRQGRLITYEQYF. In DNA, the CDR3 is TGCAGCGTTACGATACGCCAGGGGCGGCTCATCACCTACGAGCAGTACTTC.

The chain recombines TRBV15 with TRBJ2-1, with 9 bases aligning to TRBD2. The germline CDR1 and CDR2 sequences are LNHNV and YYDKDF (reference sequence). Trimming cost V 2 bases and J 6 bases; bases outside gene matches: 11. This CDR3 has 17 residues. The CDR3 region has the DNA TGTGCCACCAGCAGATCGTTCGAAGCGGGGGGTGCCAATGAGCAGTTCTTC. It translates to CATSRSFEAGGANEQFF.

The CDR3 DNA is TGTGCCAGCAGCCTCCGGGACAGGGGAGGGAATTCACCCCTCCACTTT. Its protein product is CASSLRDRGGNSPLHF. The gene calls are TRBV7-8 and TRBJ1-6; 10 bases align to TRBD1. The CDR3 totals 16 residues. Germline trimming cut 5 bases from V and 7 bases from J; bases unmatched to any gene: 8. The germline V gene has CDR1 SGHVS and CDR2 FQNEAQ.

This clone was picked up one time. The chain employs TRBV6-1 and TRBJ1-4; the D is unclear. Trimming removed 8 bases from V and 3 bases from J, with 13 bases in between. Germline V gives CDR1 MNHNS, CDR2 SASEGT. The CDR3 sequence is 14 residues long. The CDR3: CASAKPRANEKLFF. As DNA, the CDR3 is TGTGCCAGCGCCAAACCCCGAGCTAATGAAAAACTGTTTTTT.

Here the CDR3 reads CASSQDSATEWPQHF. CDR3 nucleotides: TGCGCCAGCAGCCAAGATAGTGCAACCGAGTGGCCCCAGCATTTT. The chain combines TRBV4-3 with TRBJ1-5; D gene unclear. CDR1 LGHNA and CDR2 YSLEER come from the germline V gene. The CDR3 is 15 residues long. The V gene lost 0 bases and the J gene lost 9 bases, with 15 bases spanning the gap.

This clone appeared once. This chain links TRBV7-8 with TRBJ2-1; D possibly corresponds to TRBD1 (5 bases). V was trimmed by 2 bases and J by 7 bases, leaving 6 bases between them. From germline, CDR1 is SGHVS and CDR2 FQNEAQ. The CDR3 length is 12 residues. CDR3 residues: CASSLQGNEQFF. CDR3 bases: TGTGCCAGCAGCTTACAGGGAAATGAGCAGTTCTTC.

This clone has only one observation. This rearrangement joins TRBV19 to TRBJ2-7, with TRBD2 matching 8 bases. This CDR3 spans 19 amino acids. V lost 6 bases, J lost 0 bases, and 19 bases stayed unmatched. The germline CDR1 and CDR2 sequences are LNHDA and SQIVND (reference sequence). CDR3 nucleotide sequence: TGTGCCAGTAGCCCTGAGGGGGGGACTAGAAAATACCTCTCCTACGAGCAGTACTTC. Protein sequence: CASSPEGGTRKYLSYEQYF.

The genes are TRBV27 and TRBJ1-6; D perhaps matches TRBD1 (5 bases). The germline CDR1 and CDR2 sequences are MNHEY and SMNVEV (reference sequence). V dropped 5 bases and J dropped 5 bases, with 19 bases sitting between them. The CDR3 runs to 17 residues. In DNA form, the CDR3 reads TGTGCCAGCAGTCCTGGAGGAGGGGTATTGCATAATTCACCCCTCCACTTT. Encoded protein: CASSPGGGVLHNSPLHF.

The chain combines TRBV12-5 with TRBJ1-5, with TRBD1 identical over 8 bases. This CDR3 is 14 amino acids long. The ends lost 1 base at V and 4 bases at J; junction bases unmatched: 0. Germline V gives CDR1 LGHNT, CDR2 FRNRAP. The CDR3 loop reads CASGLDRGNQPQHF. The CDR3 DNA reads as TGTGCTAGTGGTTTGGACAGGGGGAATCAGCCCCAGCATTTT.

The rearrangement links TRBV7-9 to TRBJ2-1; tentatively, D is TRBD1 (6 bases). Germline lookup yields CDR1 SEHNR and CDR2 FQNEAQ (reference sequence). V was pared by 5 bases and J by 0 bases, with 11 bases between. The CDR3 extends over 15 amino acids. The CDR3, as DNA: TGTGCCAGCAGCCCCAGGGGTATCTCCTACAATGAGCAGTTCTTC. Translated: CASSPRGISYNEQFF.

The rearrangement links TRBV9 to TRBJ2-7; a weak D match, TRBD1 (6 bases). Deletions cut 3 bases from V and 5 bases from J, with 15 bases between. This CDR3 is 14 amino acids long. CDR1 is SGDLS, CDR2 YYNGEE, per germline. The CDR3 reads CASSGGHLLDEQYF. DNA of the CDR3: TGTGCCAGCAGCGGGGGACACCTTCTTGACGAGCAGTACTTC.

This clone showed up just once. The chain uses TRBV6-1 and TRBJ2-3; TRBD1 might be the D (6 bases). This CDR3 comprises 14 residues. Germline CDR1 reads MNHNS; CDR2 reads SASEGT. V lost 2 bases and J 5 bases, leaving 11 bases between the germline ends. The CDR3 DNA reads TGTGCCAGCAGTGAAAGGGCAGGGGTAGATACGCAGTATTTT. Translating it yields CASSERAGVDTQYF.

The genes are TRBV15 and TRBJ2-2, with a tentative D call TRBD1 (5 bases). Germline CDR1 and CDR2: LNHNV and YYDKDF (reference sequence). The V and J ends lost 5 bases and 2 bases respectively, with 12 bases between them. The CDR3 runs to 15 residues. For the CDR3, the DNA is TGTGCCACCAGCGGACACATTCGAAACACCGGGGAGCTGTTTTTT. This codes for CATSGHIRNTGELFF.

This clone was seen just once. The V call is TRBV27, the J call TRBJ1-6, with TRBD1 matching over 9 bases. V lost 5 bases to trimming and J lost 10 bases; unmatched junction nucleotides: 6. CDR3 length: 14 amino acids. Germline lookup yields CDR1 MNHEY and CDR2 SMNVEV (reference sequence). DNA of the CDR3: TGTGCCAGCAGTCCCGGACAGGGGTGGTCACCCCTCCACTTT. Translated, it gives CASSPGQGWSPLHF.

The CDR3: CASSEVSLGGGKNTEAFF. Here the CDR3 DNA reads TGTGCCAGCAGTGAAGTTTCGCTCGGGGGGGGGAAAAACACTGAAGCTTTCTTT. This rearrangement joins TRBV6-1 to TRBJ1-1; TRBD1 is a possible D gene (5 bases). The V end lost 1 base, the J end lost 2 bases, and 20 bases lay between the germline ends. The germline V gene has CDR1 MNHNS and CDR2 SASEGT. The CDR3 is 18 amino acids.

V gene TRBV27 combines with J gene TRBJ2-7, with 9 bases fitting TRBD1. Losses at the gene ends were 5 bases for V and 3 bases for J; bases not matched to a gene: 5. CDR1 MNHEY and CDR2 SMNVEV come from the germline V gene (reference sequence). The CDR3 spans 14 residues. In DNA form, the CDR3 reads TGTGCCAGCAGTCCCGGGACAGGGTTCTACGAGCAGTACTTC. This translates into CASSPGTGFYEQYF.

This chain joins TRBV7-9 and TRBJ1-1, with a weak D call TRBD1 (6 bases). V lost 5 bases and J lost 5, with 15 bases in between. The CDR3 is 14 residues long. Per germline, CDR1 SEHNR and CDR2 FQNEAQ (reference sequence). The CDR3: CASSEGGAETEAFF. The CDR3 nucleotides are TGTGCCAGCAGCGAGGGGGGGGCGGAAACTGAAGCTTTCTTT.

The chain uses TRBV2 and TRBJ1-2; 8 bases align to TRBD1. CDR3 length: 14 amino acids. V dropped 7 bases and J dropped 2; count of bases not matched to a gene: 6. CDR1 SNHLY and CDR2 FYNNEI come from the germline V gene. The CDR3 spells CASTSQGANYGYTF. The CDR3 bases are TGTGCCAGCACTAGCCAGGGGGCGAACTATGGCTACACCTTC.

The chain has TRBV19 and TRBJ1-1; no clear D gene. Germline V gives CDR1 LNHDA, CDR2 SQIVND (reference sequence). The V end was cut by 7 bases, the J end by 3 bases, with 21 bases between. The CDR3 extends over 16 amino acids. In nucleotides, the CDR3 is TGTGCCAGTAACCCGGACTTCCGGGAGATACACACTGAAGCTTTCTTT. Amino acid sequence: CASNPDFREIHTEAFF.